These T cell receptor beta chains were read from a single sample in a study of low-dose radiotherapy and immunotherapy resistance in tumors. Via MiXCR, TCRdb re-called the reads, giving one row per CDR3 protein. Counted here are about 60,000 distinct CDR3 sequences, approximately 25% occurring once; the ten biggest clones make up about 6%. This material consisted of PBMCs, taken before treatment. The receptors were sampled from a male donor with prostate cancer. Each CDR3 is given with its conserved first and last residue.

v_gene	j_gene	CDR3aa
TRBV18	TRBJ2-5	CASSPKNPYQETQYF
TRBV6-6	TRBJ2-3	CASSQVGGGAGGDTQYF
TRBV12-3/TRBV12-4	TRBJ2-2	CASSLAISSAGELFF
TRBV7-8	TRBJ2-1	CASSLAFAGGSYNEQFF
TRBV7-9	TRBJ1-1	CASFRPNTEAFF
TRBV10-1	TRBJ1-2	CAISSNNYGYTF
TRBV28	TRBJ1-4	CASTLGFGEKLFFF
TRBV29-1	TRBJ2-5	CSAQGRGETQYF
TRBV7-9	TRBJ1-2	CASSTRQGGYTF
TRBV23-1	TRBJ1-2	CASSQSPAANYGYTF
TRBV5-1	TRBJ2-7	CANSPTCQYEQYF
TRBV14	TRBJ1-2	CASSQVGTNYGYTF
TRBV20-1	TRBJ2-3	CSARLAATIDTQYF
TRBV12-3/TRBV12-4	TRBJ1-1	CASSARDRGNTEAFF
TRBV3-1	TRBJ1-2	CASSQGTGRGIGYTF
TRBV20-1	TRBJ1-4	CSATGQGAEEKLFF
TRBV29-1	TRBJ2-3	CSGRQDSDRDTQYF
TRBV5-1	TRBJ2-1	CASSFQTGESEQFF